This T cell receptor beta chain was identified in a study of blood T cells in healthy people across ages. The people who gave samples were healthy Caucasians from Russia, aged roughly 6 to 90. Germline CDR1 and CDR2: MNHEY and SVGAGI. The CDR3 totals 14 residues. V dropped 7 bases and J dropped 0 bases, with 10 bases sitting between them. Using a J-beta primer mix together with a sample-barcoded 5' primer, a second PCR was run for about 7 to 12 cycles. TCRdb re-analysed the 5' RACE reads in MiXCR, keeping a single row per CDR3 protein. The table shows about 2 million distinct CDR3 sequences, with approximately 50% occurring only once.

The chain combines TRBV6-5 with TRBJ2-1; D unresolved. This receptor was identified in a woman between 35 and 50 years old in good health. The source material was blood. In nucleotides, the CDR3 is TGTGCCAGCACTCCCGGAATCTCCTACAATGAGCAGTTCTTC. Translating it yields CASTPGISYNEQFF.